Listed below are T cell receptor beta chains from one sample, sequenced in a study of T-cell memory formation after mild COVID-19. Via MiXCR, TCRdb re-called the 5' RACE reads, giving one row per CDR3 protein. This table holds about 350,000 distinct CDR3 sequences, approximately 13% found once. Sequenced input: PBMCs or a T cell subset sorted from them (not recorded which). These receptors all stem from a man aged 18 to 35 who had mild COVID-19 (a few samples of this study predate the infection). Cell type and time point are not known. Both conserved end residues are part of each CDR3. The order of the fields is clone size, J gene, V gene, D gene, CDR3 protein, CDR3 DNA. The D gene is left open where the match is weak. Rows may omit the clone size; those that give it use once, few, many or a size class.

many | TRBJ2-3 | TRBV4-1 | - | CASSQESSVLNTDTQYF | TGCGCCAGCAGCCAAGAGTCCTCGGTACTGAACACAGATACGCAGTATTTT
few | TRBJ2-5 | TRBV2 | - | CASHRDLGTQYF | TGTGCCAGCCACAGGGACCTAGGGACCCAGTACTTC
many | TRBJ2-3 | TRBV5-1 | - | CASSLVMGTDTQYF | TGCGCCAGCAGCTTGGTTATGGGCACAGATACGCAGTATTTT
many | TRBJ1-2 | TRBV20-1 | - | CSADRGANGYTF | TGCAGTGCCGATAGGGGCGCGAATGGCTACACCTTC
- | TRBJ1-6 | TRBV9 | - | CASSGGGNSPLHF | TGTGCCAGCAGCGGGGGAGGGAATTCACCCCTCCACTTT
few | TRBJ2-5 | TRBV29-1 | - | CSVVRRGFQETQYF | TGCAGCGTTGTGAGGAGGGGATTCCAAGAGACCCAGTACTTC
few | TRBJ1-6 | TRBV18 | - | CASSPFDSSYNSPLHF | TGTGCCAGCTCACCCTTCGACAGCTCCTATAATTCACCCCTCCACTTT
- | TRBJ2-5 | TRBV24-1 | - | CATSAPTLRGETQYF | TGTGCCACCAGTGCCCCTACCCTGCGGGGAGAGACCCAGTACTTC
- | TRBJ1-5 | TRBV12-3/TRBV12-4 | - | CASSPRQSNQPQHF | TGTGCCAGCAGTCCCCGACAGTCGAATCAGCCCCAGCATTTT
few | TRBJ2-7 | TRBV5-6 | - | CASSFLEAEQYF | TGTGCCAGCAGCTTTTTAGAAGCGGAGCAGTACTTC
- | TRBJ2-7 | TRBV10-2 | TRBD2 | CASSVGGLAGGLYEQYF | TGCGCCAGCAGTGTGGGGGGACTAGCGGGGGGACTTTACGAGCAGTACTTC
- | TRBJ1-1 | TRBV20-1 | - | CSARGLPWTEAFF | TGCAGTGCTAGGGGTCTGCCCTGGACTGAAGCTTTCTTT
few | TRBJ1-6 | TRBV12-3/TRBV12-4 | - | CASSLSVGSNSPLHF | TGTGCCAGCAGTTTAAGCGTGGGCTCTAATTCACCCCTCCACTTT
few | TRBJ2-1 | TRBV24-1 | TRBD1 | CATSDPAGTGNEQFF | TGTGCCACCAGTGATCCCGCCGGGACAGGGAATGAGCAGTTCTTC
- | TRBJ1-4 | TRBV5-1 | - | CASSLEEGREKLFF | TGCGCCAGCAGCTTGGAAGAGGGGCGCGAAAAACTGTTTTTT
once | TRBJ1-5 | TRBV15 | - | CATTPDRRLSNQPQHF | TGTGCCACCACTCCCGACAGGCGCCTTAGCAATCAGCCCCAGCATTTT
few | TRBJ1-5 | TRBV7-2 | - | CASSLGNGGNQPQHF | TGTGCCAGCAGCTTAGGGAATGGGGGCAATCAGCCCCAGCATTTT
many | TRBJ1-1 | TRBV19 | - | CASSTFSLGTEAFF | TGTGCCAGTAGTACTTTCAGTTTGGGCACTGAAGCTTTCTTT
- | TRBJ1-2 | TRBV6-5 | - | CASSPEGRGYGYTF | TGTGCCAGCAGCCCCGAGGGCAGGGGCTATGGCTACACCTTC
few | TRBJ1-1 | TRBV6-2/TRBV6-3 | - | CASSPREWVNTEAFF | TGTGCCAGCAGCCCCAGGGAGTGGGTGAACACTGAAGCTTTCTTT
few | TRBJ2-2 | TRBV24-1 | TRBD1 | CATSDLHGTGQNTGELFF | TGTGCCACCAGTGATTTGCACGGGACAGGCCAGAACACCGGGGAGCTGTTTTTT
- | TRBJ2-7 | TRBV7-9 | TRBD1 | CASSLAPGQGIYEQYF | TGTGCCAGCAGCTTAGCTCCGGGACAGGGGATCTACGAGCAGTACTTC
- | TRBJ1-1 | TRBV20-1 | TRBD1 | CSARDFIGGQGTEAFF | TGCAGTGCTAGAGATTTCATAGGCGGACAGGGTACTGAAGCTTTCTTT
- | TRBJ2-1 | TRBV7-9 | - | CASSFFEETNEQFF | TGTGCCAGCAGCTTTTTCGAGGAAACCAATGAGCAGTTCTTC
many | TRBJ2-1 | TRBV5-1 | TRBD1 | CASSSRDRGNEQFF | TGCGCCAGCAGCTCCCGGGACAGGGGTAATGAGCAGTTCTTC
few | TRBJ2-5 | TRBV20-1 | TRBD2 | CSASRGGARETQYF | TGCAGTGCTAGTCGCGGGGGGGCCAGGGAGACCCAGTACTTC
many | TRBJ1-5 | TRBV11-2 | - | CASSLGPGQPQHF | TGTGCCAGCAGTTTAGGGCCCGGTCAGCCCCAGCATTTT
few | TRBJ2-2 | TRBV3-1 | TRBD1 | CASSQQGASGELFF | TGTGCCAGCAGCCAGCAGGGGGCCTCCGGGGAGCTGTTTTTT
few | TRBJ2-7 | TRBV12-3/TRBV12-4 | - | CASSSVLYEQYF | TGTGCCAGCAGTTCGGTCCTTTACGAGCAGTACTTC
few | TRBJ2-3 | TRBV6-2/TRBV6-3 | - | CASAHGDTQYF | TGTGCCAGCGCCCACGGGGATACGCAGTATTTT
few | TRBJ2-6 | TRBV20-1 | - | CSAVTSGANVLTF | TGCAGTGCTGTAACCTCTGGGGCCAACGTCCTGACTTTC
few | TRBJ1-5 | TRBV19 | - | CASSIWGNQPQHF | TGTGCCAGTAGTATCTGGGGGAATCAGCCCCAGCATTTT
- | TRBJ1-1 | TRBV11-3 | - | CASSLWWGSPAFF | TGTGCCAGCAGCTTGTGGTGGGGATCCCCAGCTTTCTTT
- | TRBJ2-7 | TRBV20-1 | - | CSASSFGRNYEQYF | TGCAGTGCTAGCTCCTTTGGACGGAACTACGAGCAGTACTTC
few | TRBJ2-1 | TRBV29-1 | - | CSASAGTSSYNEQFF | TGCAGCGCCTCTGCCGGGACGAGCTCCTACAATGAGCAGTTCTTC
- | TRBJ2-1 | TRBV7-2 | - | CASSFQTGSGVEQFF | TGTGCCAGCAGCTTCCAGACGGGGTCGGGGGTTGAGCAGTTCTTC
few | TRBJ2-2 | TRBV15 | TRBD1 | CATSRGGQGGTGELFF | TGTGCCACCAGCAGAGGGGGACAGGGGGGGACCGGGGAGCTGTTTTTT
- | TRBJ1-1 | TRBV5-1 | - | CASSLWTKTEAFF | TGCGCCAGCAGCTTATGGACAAAAACTGAAGCTTTCTTT
few | TRBJ2-1 | TRBV5-1 | - | CASSEDLMERFF | TGCGCCAGCAGCGAGGACTTGATGGAGAGGTTCTTC
few | TRBJ2-1 | TRBV10-3 | - | CAISESTTYNEQFF | TGTGCCATCAGTGAGTCGACAACATACAATGAGCAGTTCTTC
few | TRBJ2-1 | TRBV18 | TRBD2 | CASSPTWGTTYNEQFF | TGTGCCAGCTCACCGACGTGGGGGACTACTTACAATGAGCAGTTCTTC
few | TRBJ1-6 | TRBV6-2/TRBV6-3 | - | CASSYSSAAWDSPLHF | TGTGCCAGCAGTTACTCGAGTGCGGCCTGGGATTCACCCCTCCACTTT
once | TRBJ2-7 | TRBV9 | - | CASSVAGTYVWEQYF | TGTGCCAGCAGCGTAGCCGGGACTTACGTCTGGGAGCAGTACTTC
- | TRBJ1-2 | TRBV20-1 | TRBD1 | CSARRLPGQGENGYTF | TGCAGTGCTAGGAGGCTACCGGGACAGGGGGAAAATGGCTACACCTTC
- | TRBJ2-2 | TRBV9 | - | CASSVDYWGEELFF | TGTGCCAGCAGCGTGGACTATTGGGGGGAAGAGCTGTTTTTT
- | TRBJ2-5 | TRBV15 | - | CATSRSAEETQYF | TGTGCCACCAGCCGTTCGGCCGAGGAGACCCAGTACTTC